The present entry profiles one T cell receptor beta chain with its context. The antigen is undetermined. The CDR3 is made up of 13 amino acids. Germline lookup yields CDR1 WNHNN and CDR2 SYGVQD (reference sequence). The V end lost 0 bases, the J end lost 4 bases, and 6 bases lay between the germline ends. The protocol was immunoSEQ multiplex PCR, while the TCRdb copy is restricted to in-frame clones and leaves out a portion. Altogether roughly 100,000 clones are present, approximately 91% being singletons, with the ten largest covering over 15%. The source of the sample is a study of T cell responses to AZD1222 COVID-19 vaccine. Study findings and constraints: There were mostly white British donors and more females than males, and clonal diversity was possibly underestimated.

The TCR sequence derives from an adult in good health. The sample in question was peripheral blood, obtained on day 0 of AZD1222 vaccination. The rearrangement uses TRBV10-1 and TRBJ2-5; tentative D call: TRBD2 (5 bases). The CDR3 protein is CASSESAGETQYF. The CDR3 DNA follows: TGCGCCAGCAGTGAGTCGGCGGGAGAGACCCAGTACTTC.